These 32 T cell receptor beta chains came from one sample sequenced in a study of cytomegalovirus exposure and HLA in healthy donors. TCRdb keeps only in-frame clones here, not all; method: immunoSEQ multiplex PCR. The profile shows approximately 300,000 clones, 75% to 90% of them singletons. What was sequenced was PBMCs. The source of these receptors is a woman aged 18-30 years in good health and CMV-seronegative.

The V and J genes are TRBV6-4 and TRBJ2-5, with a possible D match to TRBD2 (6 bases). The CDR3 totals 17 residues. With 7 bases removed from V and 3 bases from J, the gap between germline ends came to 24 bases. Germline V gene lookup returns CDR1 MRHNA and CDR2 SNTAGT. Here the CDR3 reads CASTGWGRRERKETQYF. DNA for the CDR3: TGTGCCAGCACCGGATGGGGGAGGAGGGAACGCAAAGAGACCCAGTACTTC.

CDR3 sequence: CASRSPGGNPYEQYF. The DNA of the CDR3 is TGTGCCAGCAGATCCCCGGGGGGAAACCCCTACGAGCAGTACTTC. The chain recombines TRBV28 with TRBJ2-7; TRBD2 agrees at 7 bases. The CDR3 runs to 15 residues. Per germline, CDR1 MDHEN and CDR2 SYDVKM. The ends lost 6 bases at V and 2 bases at J; junction bases unmatched: 10.

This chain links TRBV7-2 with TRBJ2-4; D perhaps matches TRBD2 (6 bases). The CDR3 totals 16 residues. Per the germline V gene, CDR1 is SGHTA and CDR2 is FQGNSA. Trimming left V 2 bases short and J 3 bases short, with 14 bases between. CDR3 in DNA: TGTGCCAGCAGCTTATATCCGGGGGTGGGCAAAAACATTCAGTACTTC. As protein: CASSLYPGVGKNIQYF.

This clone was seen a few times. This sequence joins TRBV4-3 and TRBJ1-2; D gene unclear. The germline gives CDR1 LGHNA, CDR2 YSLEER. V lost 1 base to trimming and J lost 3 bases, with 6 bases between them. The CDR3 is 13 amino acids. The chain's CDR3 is CASSQGHDYGYTF. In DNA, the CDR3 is TGCGCCAGCAGCCAAGGACATGACTATGGCTACACCTTC.

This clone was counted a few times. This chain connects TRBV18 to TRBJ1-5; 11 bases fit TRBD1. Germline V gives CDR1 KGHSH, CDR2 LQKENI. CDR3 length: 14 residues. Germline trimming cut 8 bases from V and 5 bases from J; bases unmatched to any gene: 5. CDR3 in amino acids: CASAGQGAHQPQHF. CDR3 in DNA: TGTGCCAGCGCCGGACAGGGGGCCCATCAGCCCCAGCATTTT.

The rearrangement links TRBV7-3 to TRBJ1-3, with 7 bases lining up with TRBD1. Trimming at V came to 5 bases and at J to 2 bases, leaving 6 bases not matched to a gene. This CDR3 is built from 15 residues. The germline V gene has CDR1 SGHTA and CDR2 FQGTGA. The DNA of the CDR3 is TGTGCCAGCAGCACCGATGGGACAGCTGGAAACACCATATATTTT. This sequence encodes CASSTDGTAGNTIYF.

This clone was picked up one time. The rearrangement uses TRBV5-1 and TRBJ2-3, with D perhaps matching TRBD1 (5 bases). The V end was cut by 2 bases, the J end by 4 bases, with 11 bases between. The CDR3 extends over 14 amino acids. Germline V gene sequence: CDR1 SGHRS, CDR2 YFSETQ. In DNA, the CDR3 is TGCGCCAGCAGCTTCGGACAAAAGGCAGATACGCAGTATTTT. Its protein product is CASSFGQKADTQYF.

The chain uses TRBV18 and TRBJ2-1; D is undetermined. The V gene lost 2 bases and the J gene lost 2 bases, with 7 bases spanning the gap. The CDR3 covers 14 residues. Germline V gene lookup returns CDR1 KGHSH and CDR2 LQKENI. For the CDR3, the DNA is TGTGCCAGCTCACCAGCGAGCGCCTACAATGAGCAGTTCTTC. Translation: CASSPASAYNEQFF.

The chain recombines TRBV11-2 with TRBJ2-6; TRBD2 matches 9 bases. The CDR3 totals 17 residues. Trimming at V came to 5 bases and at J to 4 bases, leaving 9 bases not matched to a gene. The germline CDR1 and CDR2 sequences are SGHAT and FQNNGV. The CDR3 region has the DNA TGTGCCAGCAGCCCCGCGGGAGGGGTTTTGGGGGCCAACGTCCTGACTTTC. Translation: CASSPAGGVLGANVLTF.

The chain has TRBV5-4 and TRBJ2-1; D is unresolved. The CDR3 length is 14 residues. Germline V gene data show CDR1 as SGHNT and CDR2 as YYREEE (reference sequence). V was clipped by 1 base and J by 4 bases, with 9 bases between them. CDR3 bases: TGTGCCAGCAGCTTGTATACAGAGTACAATGAGCAGTTCTTC. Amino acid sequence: CASSLYTEYNEQFF.

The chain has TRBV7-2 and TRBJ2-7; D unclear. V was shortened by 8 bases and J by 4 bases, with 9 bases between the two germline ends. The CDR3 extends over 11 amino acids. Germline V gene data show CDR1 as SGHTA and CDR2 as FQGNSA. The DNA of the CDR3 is TGTGCCAGCGGCCCCCCTTACGAGCAGTACTTC. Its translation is CASGPPYEQYF.

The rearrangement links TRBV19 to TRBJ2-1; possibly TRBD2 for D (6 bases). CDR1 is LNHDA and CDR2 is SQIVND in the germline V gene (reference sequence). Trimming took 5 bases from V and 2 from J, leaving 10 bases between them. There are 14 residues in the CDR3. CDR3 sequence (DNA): TGTGCCAGTAGTCGCGCGGGGACCTACAATGAGCAGTTCTTC. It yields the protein CASSRAGTYNEQFF.

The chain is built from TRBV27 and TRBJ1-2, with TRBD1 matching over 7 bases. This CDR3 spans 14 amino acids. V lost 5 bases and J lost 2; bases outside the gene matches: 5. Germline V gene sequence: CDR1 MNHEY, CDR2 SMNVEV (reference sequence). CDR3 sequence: CASSPRGFNYGYTF. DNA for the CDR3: TGTGCCAGCAGTCCCAGGGGGTTCAACTATGGCTACACCTTC.

The CDR3 sequence is CASIQLASYNEQFF. The CDR3 DNA sequence: TGTGCCAGCATTCAACTAGCGTCCTACAATGAGCAGTTCTTC. The rearrangement joins TRBV2 to TRBJ2-1, with 7 bases identical to TRBD2. The CDR3 sequence is 14 residues long. Trimming cost V 7 bases and J 1 base; bases outside gene matches: 4. CDR1 is SNHLY, CDR2 FYNNEI, per germline.

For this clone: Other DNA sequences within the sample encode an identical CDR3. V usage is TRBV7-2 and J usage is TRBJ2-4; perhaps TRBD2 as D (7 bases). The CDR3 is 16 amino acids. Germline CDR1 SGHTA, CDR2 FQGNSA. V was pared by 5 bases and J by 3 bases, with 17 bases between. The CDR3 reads CASSLVGGASKNIQYF. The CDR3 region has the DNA TGTGCCAGCAGCCTGGTGGGGGGGGCTAGCAAAAACATTCAGTACTTC.

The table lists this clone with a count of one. The CDR3 sequence: CATSSRQGAGLYNEQFF. CDR3 DNA: TGTGCCACCAGCTCCCGTCAAGGTGCGGGGCTCTACAATGAGCAGTTCTTC. J is TRBJ2-1 and V is TRBV15; maybe TRBD2 (6 bases). Looked up from germline, CDR1 is LNHNV and CDR2 is YYDKDF (reference sequence). The germline V and J ends were trimmed by 5 bases and 3 bases, with 20 bases remaining between them. This CDR3 spans 17 amino acids.

CDR3 sequence reads: CAISEAGNEQFF. The CDR3 DNA is TGTGCCATCAGTGAAGCAGGGAATGAGCAGTTCTTC. The genes are TRBV10-3 and TRBJ2-1; D perhaps matches TRBD1 (5 bases). The CDR3 has 12 amino acids. The ends were cut back, 3 bases at V and 7 bases at J, with 7 bases in the middle. Germline V gene data show CDR1 as ENHRY and CDR2 as SYGVKD.

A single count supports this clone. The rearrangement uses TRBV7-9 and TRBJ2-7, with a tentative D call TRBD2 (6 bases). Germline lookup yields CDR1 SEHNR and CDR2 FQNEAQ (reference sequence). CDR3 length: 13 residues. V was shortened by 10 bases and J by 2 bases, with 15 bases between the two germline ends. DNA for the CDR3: TGTGCCACAGGATTAGCGGCTACCTACGAGCAGTACTTC. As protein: CATGLAATYEQYF. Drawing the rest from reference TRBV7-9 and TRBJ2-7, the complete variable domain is DTGVSQNPRHKITKRGQNVTFRCDPISEHNRLYWYRQTLGQGPEFLTYFQNEAQLEKSRLLSDRFSAERPKGSFSTLEIQRTEQGDSAMYLCATGLAATYEQYFGPGTRLTVT.

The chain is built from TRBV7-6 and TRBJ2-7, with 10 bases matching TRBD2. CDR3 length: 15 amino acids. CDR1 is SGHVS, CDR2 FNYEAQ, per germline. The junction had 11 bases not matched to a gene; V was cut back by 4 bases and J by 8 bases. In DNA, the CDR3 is TGTGCCAGCAGCTCTAGCCTAGCGGGAGTAGGAAAGCAGTACTTC. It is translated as CASSSSLAGVGKQYF.

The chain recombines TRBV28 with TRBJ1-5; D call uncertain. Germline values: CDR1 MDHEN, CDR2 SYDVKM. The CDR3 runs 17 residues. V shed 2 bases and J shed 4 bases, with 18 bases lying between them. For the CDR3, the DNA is TGTGCCAGCAGTTTAGTTCTAGTATCGGGAGAAAATCAGCCCCAGCATTTT. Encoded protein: CASSLVLVSGENQPQHF.

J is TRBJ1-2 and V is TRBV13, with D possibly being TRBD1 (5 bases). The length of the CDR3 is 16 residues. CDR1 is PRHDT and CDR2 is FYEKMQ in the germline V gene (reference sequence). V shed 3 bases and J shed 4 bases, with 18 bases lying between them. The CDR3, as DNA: TGTGCCAGCAGCTTGGGGCAGGGAATTCGTGGCTATGGCTACACCTTC. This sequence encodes CASSLGQGIRGYGYTF.

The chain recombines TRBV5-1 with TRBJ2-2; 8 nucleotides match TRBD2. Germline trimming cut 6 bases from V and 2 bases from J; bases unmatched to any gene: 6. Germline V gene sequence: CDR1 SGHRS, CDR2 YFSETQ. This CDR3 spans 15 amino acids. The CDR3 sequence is CASNGLAGNTGELFF. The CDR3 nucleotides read TGCGCCAGCAACGGGCTAGCGGGTAACACCGGGGAGCTGTTTTTT.

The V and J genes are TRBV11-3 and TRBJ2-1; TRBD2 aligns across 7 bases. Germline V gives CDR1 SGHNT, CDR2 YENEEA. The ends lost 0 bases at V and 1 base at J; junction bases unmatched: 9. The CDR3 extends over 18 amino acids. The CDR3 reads CASSLEGREGTSYNEQFF. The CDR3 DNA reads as TGTGCCAGCAGCTTAGAAGGTAGGGAGGGCACTTCCTACAATGAGCAGTTCTTC.

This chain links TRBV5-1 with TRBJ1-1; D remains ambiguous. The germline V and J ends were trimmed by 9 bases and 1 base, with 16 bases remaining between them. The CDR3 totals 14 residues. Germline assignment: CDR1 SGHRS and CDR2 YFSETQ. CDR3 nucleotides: TGCGCCACACGCCAAATGGAGAGGAACACTGAAGCTTTCTTT. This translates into CATRQMERNTEAFF.

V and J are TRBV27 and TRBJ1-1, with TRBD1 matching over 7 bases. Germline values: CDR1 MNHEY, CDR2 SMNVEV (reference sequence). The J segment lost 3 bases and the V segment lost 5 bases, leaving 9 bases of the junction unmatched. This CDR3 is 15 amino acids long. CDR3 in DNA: TGTGCCAGCAGTCACTGGACAGGCCAGGACACTGAAGCTTTCTTT. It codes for CASSHWTGQDTEAFF.

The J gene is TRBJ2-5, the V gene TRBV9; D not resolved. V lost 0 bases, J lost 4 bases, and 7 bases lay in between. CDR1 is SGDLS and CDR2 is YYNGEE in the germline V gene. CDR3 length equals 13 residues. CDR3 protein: CASSVGALETQYF. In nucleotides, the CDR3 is TGTGCCAGCAGCGTAGGGGCCTTAGAGACCCAGTACTTC.

CDR3 sequence reads: CASTKPVGEDYEQYF. In DNA, the CDR3 is TGTGCCAGCACCAAACCGGTGGGAGAGGACTACGAGCAGTACTTC. The gene calls are TRBV6-6 and TRBJ2-7; maybe TRBD2 (5 bases). The germline gives CDR1 MNHNY, CDR2 SVGAGI (reference sequence). CDR3 size: 15 residues. V was pared by 7 bases and J by 3 bases, with 19 bases between.

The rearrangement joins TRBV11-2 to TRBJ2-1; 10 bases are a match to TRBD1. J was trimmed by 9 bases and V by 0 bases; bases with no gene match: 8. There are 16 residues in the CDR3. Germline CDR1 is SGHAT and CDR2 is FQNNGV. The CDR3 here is CASSLERTGGIGEQFF. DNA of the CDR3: TGTGCCAGCAGCTTAGAACGGACAGGGGGGATCGGTGAGCAGTTCTTC.

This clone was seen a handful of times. The CDR3 sequence: CASSEQGDSLGEQYF. Here the CDR3 DNA reads TGCGCCAGCTCGGAACAGGGGGATTCTTTGGGGGAGCAGTACTTC. The chain joins TRBV5-1 to TRBJ2-7; TRBD1 matches 8 bases. The germline gives CDR1 SGHRS, CDR2 YFSETQ. CDR3 length: 15 residues. The ends lost 7 bases at V and 7 bases at J; junction bases unmatched: 16.

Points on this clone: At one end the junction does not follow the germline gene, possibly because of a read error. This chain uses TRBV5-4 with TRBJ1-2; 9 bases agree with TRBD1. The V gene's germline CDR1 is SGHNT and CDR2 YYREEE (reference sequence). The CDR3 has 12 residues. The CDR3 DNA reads TGTGCCAGCAGCACGGGGGGGACAGGGTGGGACTTC. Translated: CASSTGGTGWDF.

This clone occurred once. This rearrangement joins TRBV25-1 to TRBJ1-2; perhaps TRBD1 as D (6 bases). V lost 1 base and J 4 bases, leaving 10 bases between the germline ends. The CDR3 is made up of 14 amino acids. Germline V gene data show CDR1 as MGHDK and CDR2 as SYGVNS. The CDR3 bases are TGTGCCAGCAGTGAATCGACAGGATTCTATGGCTACACCTTC. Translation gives CASSESTGFYGYTF.

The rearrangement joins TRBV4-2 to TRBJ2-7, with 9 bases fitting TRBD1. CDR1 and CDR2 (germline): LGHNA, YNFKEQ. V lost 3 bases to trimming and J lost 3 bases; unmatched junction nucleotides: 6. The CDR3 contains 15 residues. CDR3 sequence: CASSHGQGTYYEQYF. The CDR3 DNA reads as TGTGCCAGCAGCCATGGACAGGGGACCTACTACGAGCAGTACTTC.